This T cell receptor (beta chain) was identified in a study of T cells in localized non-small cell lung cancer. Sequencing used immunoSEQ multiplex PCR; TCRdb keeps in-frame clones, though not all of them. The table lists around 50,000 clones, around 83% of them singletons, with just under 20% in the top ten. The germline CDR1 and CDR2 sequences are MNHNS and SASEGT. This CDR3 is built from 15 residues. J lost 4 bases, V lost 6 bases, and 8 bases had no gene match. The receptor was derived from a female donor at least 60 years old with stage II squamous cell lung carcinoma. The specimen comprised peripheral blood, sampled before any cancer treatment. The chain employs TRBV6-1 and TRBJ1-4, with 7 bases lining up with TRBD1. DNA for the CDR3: TGTGCCAGCAGACAAAGTACAGGGGATAATGAAAAACTGTTTTTT. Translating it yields CASRQSTGDNEKLFF.